This T cell receptor (beta chain) stems from a study of graft-versus-host responses after intestinal transplantation. Study overall: Isolated intestinal, liver-intestinal, or multivisceral transplants had been given to the recipients. Tacrolimus and steroids were given for two to three years to all recipients after anti-thymocyte globulin induction.

With 4 bases clipped from V and 3 bases from J, the junction kept 7 bases outside the gene matches. Germline V gene lookup returns CDR1 SGHNT and CDR2 YYREEE (reference sequence). The length of the CDR3 is 15 residues. A remark on this clone: The antigen remains undetermined.

Assay: immunoSEQ multiplex PCR; the TCRdb copy retains only in-frame clones and omits some. The sample yields tens of thousands of clones, 80% to 95% seen once. The study, taken as a whole, reports: GvH clones appeared in recipient marrow, some first in ileum or blood. With peak circulating GvH clone levels came an association with early post-transplant HvG declines.

The sequencing used PBMCs, collected 98 days after intestinal transplantation. V gene TRBV5-4 combines with J gene TRBJ2-7; 10 positions match TRBD2. The receptor comes from a human patient who received an intestinal transplant, so some T cells may come from the graft donor. The CDR3 nucleotides read TGTGCCAGCAGCCATACTAGCGGGACATTCTACGAGCAGTACTTC. It yields the protein CASSHTSGTFYEQYF.